The rows below give T cell receptor beta chains drawn from one sample of a study of shared clonotypes between healthy human individuals. Repertoires were generated with immunoSEQ multiplex PCR, while TCRdb's copy carries only in-frame clones and drops some. Of some 2,400,000 clones in the sample, approximately 95% were seen once. Sequenced sample: naive CD4+ T cells sorted from blood. The receptors were gathered from a man younger than 30 in good health. The conserved cysteine and the conserved F or W are not part of the CDR3 here. Fields, in order: clone size, V gene, CDR3 protein. Some rows have no size entry. The others give once, few or many, or a class for an expanded clone.

abundance: -; v_gene: TRBV7-8; CDR3aa: ASSQDTPYEQY
abundance: -; v_gene: TRBV5-1; CDR3aa: ASSLQGGNNSPLH
abundance: -; v_gene: TRBV5-1; CDR3aa: ASSLVGLAAEQY
abundance: -; v_gene: TRBV5-1; CDR3aa: ASSSKTGSTGELF
abundance: -; v_gene: TRBV25-1; CDR3aa: ASNRVNGELF
abundance: -; v_gene: TRBV5-1; CDR3aa: ASSLLGQGLQETQY
abundance: once; v_gene: TRBV7-9; CDR3aa: ASTRGDSATNEKLF
abundance: -; v_gene: TRBV5-4; CDR3aa: ASSLKGLYEQY
abundance: -; v_gene: TRBV27; CDR3aa: ASSPRGGAGKNIQY
abundance: -; v_gene: TRBV23-1; CDR3aa: ASSQFCGEAHEQY
abundance: -; v_gene: TRBV5-1; CDR3aa: ASSLARDLRYEQY
abundance: -; v_gene: TRBV6-5; CDR3aa: ASSLPGPEV
abundance: -; v_gene: TRBV25-1; CDR3aa: ASGGQGYEKLF
abundance: -; v_gene: TRBV2; CDR3aa: ASSVLTSILEQY
abundance: -; v_gene: TRBV5-1; CDR3aa: ASSFTGTDADTQY
abundance: -; v_gene: TRBV6-5; CDR3aa: ASSSGGAGQETQY
abundance: -; v_gene: TRBV7-9; CDR3aa: ASSRTDPNLGEQY
abundance: -; v_gene: TRBV30; CDR3aa: AWGDSSYGYT
abundance: -; v_gene: TRBV28; CDR3aa: ASSPRYEQY
abundance: -; v_gene: TRBV11-2; CDR3aa: ASSFLQGGFEQY
abundance: -; v_gene: TRBV6-5; CDR3aa: ASSRDQPQH
abundance: -; v_gene: TRBV25-1; CDR3aa: ASSGTGTGELF
abundance: few; v_gene: TRBV7-2; CDR3aa: ASTLSGRDHEQY
abundance: -; v_gene: TRBV29-1; CDR3aa: SAMITGYEQY
abundance: -; v_gene: TRBV5-1; CDR3aa: ASSFIGRGDYEKLF
abundance: -; v_gene: TRBV7-2; CDR3aa: ASSLVSLRTGFYEQY
abundance: -; v_gene: TRBV6-5; CDR3aa: ASSYTRDRVHEQY
abundance: -; v_gene: TRBV7-8; CDR3aa: ASSFILTGVIMFEQY
abundance: -; v_gene: TRBV19; CDR3aa: ASRSGTASNQPQH
abundance: -; v_gene: TRBV2; CDR3aa: ASRKSGSDYEQY
abundance: once; v_gene: TRBV10-1; CDR3aa: ASSESLFPSGSYEQY
abundance: -; v_gene: TRBV2; CDR3aa: ASSAGLAVSDTQY
abundance: -; v_gene: TRBV6-6; CDR3aa: ASRTRQGNYGYT
abundance: -; v_gene: TRBV6-6; CDR3aa: ASSYGSRTSGETQY
abundance: -; v_gene: TRBV10-3; CDR3aa: AIRGWGEDIQY
abundance: -; v_gene: TRBV4-1; CDR3aa: ASSQGTGRTYNEQF
abundance: -; v_gene: TRBV4-1; CDR3aa: ASSQTSGGKTQY
abundance: -; v_gene: TRBV27; CDR3aa: ASSSPFRGTEAF
abundance: -; v_gene: TRBV10-2; CDR3aa: ASNVGGAMGQY
abundance: -; v_gene: TRBV27; CDR3aa: ASSTSPGSEAF
abundance: -; v_gene: TRBV2; CDR3aa: ASSDSGTPSNYGYT
abundance: -; v_gene: TRBV7-2; CDR3aa: ASSLGIGSNYGYT
abundance: -; v_gene: TRBV4-3; CDR3aa: ASSQGSGGSYEQY
abundance: once; v_gene: TRBV5-6; CDR3aa: ASSGLTGSPGANVLT
abundance: -; v_gene: TRBV6-1; CDR3aa: ASSEQGNSNQPQH
abundance: -; v_gene: TRBV27; CDR3aa: ASSSTGGPRYEQY
abundance: -; v_gene: TRBV5-1; CDR3aa: ASSFDSTNSGNTIY
abundance: -; v_gene: TRBV18; CDR3aa: ASSQTPNSYSNQPQH
abundance: few; v_gene: TRBV29-1; CDR3aa: SVLAQGTRRYEQY
abundance: -; v_gene: TRBV7-9; CDR3aa: ASSAPGTPNYGYT
abundance: -; v_gene: TRBV18; CDR3aa: ASSELNTGELF
abundance: -; v_gene: TRBV4-1; CDR3aa: ASSQGPQGSANEQF
abundance: -; v_gene: TRBV27; CDR3aa: ASSDGQGETQPQH
abundance: -; v_gene: TRBV10-1; CDR3aa: ASSESGSYNEQF
abundance: -; v_gene: TRBV4-1; CDR3aa: ASSRASLGAKNIQY